These 25 T cell receptor beta chains were sequenced from one sample in a study of T cells in Graves' hyperthyroidism and ophthalmopathy. What was amplified from RNA transcripts were TCR beta CDR3 regions. When the TCR CDR3 underwent first-round RT-PCR, the HTBI primer set was used. MiXCR, applied by TCRdb to the multiplex PCR reads, yields one record per CDR3 protein. This repertoire shows 600,000 or so distinct CDR3 sequences, approximately 14% found once; its top ten account for approximately 6.4%. The sequenced sample was blood. Receptors were obtained from a woman aged 18-30 years with Graves' ophthalmopathy.

This clonotype was seen repeatedly, ten times or more. J is TRBJ1-5 and V is TRBV27; D is unresolved. CDR1 is MNHEY and CDR2 is SMNVEV in the germline V gene (reference sequence). V shed 6 bases and J shed 0 bases, with 9 bases lying between them. The CDR3 contains 14 residues. In nucleotides, the CDR3 is TGTGCCAGCAGAACGGACGGTAGCAATCAGCCCCAGCATTTT. Residues: CASRTDGSNQPQHF.

This clonotype was seen many times. The chain carries TRBV12-3 or TRBV12-4 and TRBJ1-1; the D gene is possibly TRBD1 (5 bases). V was cut by 6 bases and J by 0 bases, with 14 bases left in between. The CDR3 runs to 15 residues. CDR3 in DNA: TGTGCCAGCAGCAGTACCGCGGGGCTGAACACTGAAGCTTTCTTT. Translated: CASSSTAGLNTEAFF.

Ten or more counts support this clonotype. The chain couples TRBV6-1 to TRBJ2-7; no clear D. V was clipped by 5 bases and J by 7 bases, with 18 bases between them. The CDR3 runs 14 residues. CDR1 is MNHNS, CDR2 SASEGT, per germline. The CDR3 DNA is TGTGCCAGCAGTTTATCGGACGAGATTGGAGAGCAGTACTTC. This translates into CASSLSDEIGEQYF.

In its sample, this clonotype was seen many times. The chain employs TRBV18 and TRBJ2-1; D remains ambiguous. V was trimmed by 3 bases and J by 8 bases, leaving 14 bases between them. Looked up from germline, CDR1 is KGHSH and CDR2 is LQKENI. CDR3 size: 14 residues. The CDR3 nucleotides read TGTGCCAGCTCACCTCCCTGGACCGACTATGAGCAGTTCTTC. Its translation: CASSPPWTDYEQFF.

The V gene is TRBV28, the J gene TRBJ2-7, with TRBD2 matching 12 bases. With 6 bases clipped from V and 7 bases from J, the junction kept 22 bases outside the gene matches. This CDR3 is built from 19 residues. The germline V gene has CDR1 MDHEN and CDR2 SYDVKM. Here the CDR3 DNA reads TGTGCCAGCAGCACCCGACTAGCGGGAGCGGGGGGACGAGGCAATGAGCAGTACTTC. Translated: CASSTRLAGAGGRGNEQYF.

The chain recombines TRBV6-2 or TRBV6-3 with TRBJ2-3; D unclear. Between the trimmed V and J ends, which lost 0 bases and 6 bases, there was a span of 7 bases. The CDR3 consists of 13 residues. Germline values: CDR1 MNHEY, CDR2 SVGEGT. CDR3 in amino acids: CASSYSQADTQYF. The DNA for the CDR3 is TGTGCCAGCAGTTACTCGCAGGCCGATACGCAGTATTTT.

This clonotype was counted many times. The rearrangement uses TRBV2 and TRBJ2-7; D is perhaps TRBD1 (5 bases). The germline CDR1 and CDR2 sequences are SNHLY and FYNNEI. This CDR3 contains 14 residues. V was cut by 3 bases and J by 1 base, with 10 bases left in between. CDR3 sequence reads: CASSEIGQSYEQYF. The CDR3 bases are TGTGCCAGCAGTGAGATTGGACAATCCTACGAGCAGTACTTC.

This clonotype was recorded once. V and J are TRBV5-1 and TRBJ2-3; TRBD2 agrees at 7 bases. The CDR3 loop spans 15 amino acids. CDR1 and CDR2 (germline): SGHRS, YFSETQ. J was trimmed by 2 bases and V by 2 bases; bases with no gene match: 5. The CDR3 region has the DNA TGCGCCAGCAGCTTAGCACTAGCGACCACAGATACGCAGTATTTT. This encodes CASSLALATTDTQYF.

This clonotype was picked up many times. CDR3 sequence (DNA): TGTGCCAGCAGCCAAGAACAGCGGGGCGCCTACGAGCAGTACTTC. Protein sequence: CASSQEQRGAYEQYF. This chain connects TRBV4-2 to TRBJ2-7; 7 bases fit TRBD2. The V and J ends lost 0 bases and 2 bases, in that order; junction bases with no gene match: 4. CDR1 is LGHNA and CDR2 is YNFKEQ in the germline V gene. The CDR3 length is 15 residues.

This clonotype has ten or more counts. The V call is TRBV2, the J call TRBJ1-1; 11 bases agree with TRBD1. The CDR3 sequence is 16 residues long. Germline CDR1 SNHLY, CDR2 FYNNEI. Losses at the gene ends were 1 base for V and 3 bases for J; bases not matched to a gene: 4. The CDR3 nucleotides are TGTGCCAGCAGTGAAGGGGACAGGGGGTTGTACACTGAAGCTTTCTTT. This codes for CASSEGDRGLYTEAFF.

The chain joins TRBV6-2 or TRBV6-3 to TRBJ2-1; TRBD2 aligns across 8 bases. CDR1 is MNHEY, CDR2 SVGEGT, per germline. The CDR3 has 15 residues. V lost 5 bases to trimming and J lost 7 bases; unmatched junction nucleotides: 10. CDR3 residues: CASSPILAVPNEQFF. The CDR3 DNA follows: TGTGCCAGCAGTCCAATACTAGCGGTCCCTAATGAGCAGTTCTTC.

This clonotype occurred many times. In nucleotides, the CDR3 is TGTGCCTGGCACACGGGACTAGCGTACTACAATGAGCAGTTCTTC. Translation gives CAWHTGLAYYNEQFF. The V call is TRBV30, the J call TRBJ2-1; 10 bases are shared with TRBD2. CDR1 and CDR2 (germline): GTSNPN, SVGIG (reference sequence). This CDR3 has 15 residues. V shed 5 bases, J shed 3 bases, and the junction held 7 bases outside the gene matches.

There are many counts of this clonotype. The chain combines TRBV7-6 with TRBJ1-2, with a weak D call TRBD1 (6 bases). The CDR3 has 14 residues. V lost 0 bases to trimming and J lost 11 bases, with 16 bases between them. Germline V CDR1 and CDR2: SGHVS, FNYEAQ. The CDR3 coding sequence is TGTGCCAGCAGCTTAGCGGCTGATCTGACAGGATACACCTTC. Translating it yields CASSLAADLTGYTF.

The rearrangement links TRBV7-2 to TRBJ2-1; 7 bases agree with TRBD1. The trim removed 1 base at V and 3 bases at J, leaving 3 bases unmatched. Germline V gene data show CDR1 as SGHTA and CDR2 as FQGNSA. The CDR3 is made up of 15 amino acids. CDR3 bases: TGTGCCAGCAGCTTAGGGGGACAGCGCTACAATGAGCAGTTCTTC. Encoded protein: CASSLGGQRYNEQFF. Together with reference TRBV7-2 and TRBJ2-1, the CDR3 gives the full variable domain: GAGVSQSPSNKVTEKGKDVELRCDPISGHTALYWYRQSLGQGLEFLIYFQGNSAPDKSGLPSDRFSAERTGGSVSTLTIQRTQQEDSAVYLCASSLGGQRYNEQFFGPGTRLTVL.

This clonotype was seen repeatedly, ten times or more. This chain connects TRBV12-5 to TRBJ2-1, with 10 bases aligning to TRBD2. With V trimmed by 5 bases and J by 4 bases, 8 bases remained unmatched. Germline V gene sequence: CDR1 LGHNT, CDR2 FRNRAP. The length of the CDR3 is 16 residues. The CDR3 coding sequence is TGTGCTAGTGGTCCCTTGACTAGCGGGCCATACAATGAGCAGTTCTTC. Protein product: CASGPLTSGPYNEQFF.

This clonotype was observed a handful of times. The gene calls are TRBV6-1 and TRBJ2-7, with D perhaps matching TRBD1 or TRBD2 (5 bases each). CDR1 is MNHNS, CDR2 SASEGT, per germline. Trimming pared 7 bases from V and 6 bases from J, leaving 25 bases between. The CDR3 has 16 residues. The CDR3 here is CASIFRLGPPWGEQYF. CDR3 DNA: TGTGCCAGCATTTTTAGGTTGGGACCGCCTTGGGGCGAGCAGTACTTC.

This clonotype was picked up many times. The V call is TRBV5-1, the J call TRBJ2-3; 7 nucleotides align to TRBD1. Germline assignment: CDR1 SGHRS and CDR2 YFSETQ. V lost 0 bases to trimming and J lost 7 bases; unmatched junction nucleotides: 5. This CDR3 has 14 amino acids. In DNA, the CDR3 is TGCGCCAGCAGCTTGGGACAGGGTAAAAATACGCAGTATTTT. It yields the protein CASSLGQGKNTQYF. The variable domain in full, completed from reference TRBV5-1 and TRBJ2-3, reads KAGVTQTPRYLIKTRGQQVTLSCSPISGHRSVSWYQQTPGQGLQFLFEYFSETQRNKGNFPGRFSGRQFSNSRSEMNVSTLELGDSALYLCASSLGQGKNTQYFGPGTRLTVL.

The chain has TRBV2 and TRBJ2-2; 8 bases map to TRBD2. CDR3 size: 16 residues. The germline CDR1 and CDR2 sequences are SNHLY and FYNNEI. V lost 4 bases, J lost 0 bases, and 4 bases stayed unmatched. CDR3 protein: CASSAGGWPNTGELFF. DNA of the CDR3: TGTGCCAGCAGTGCGGGGGGGTGGCCGAACACCGGGGAGCTGTTTTTT.

This clonotype was seen at least ten times. The chain uses TRBV2 and TRBJ2-1; no definite D call. The CDR3 length is 15 residues. Deletions cut 8 bases from V and 0 bases from J, with 14 bases between. Germline V gene lookup returns CDR1 SNHLY and CDR2 FYNNEI. This CDR3 is CASQLTVSSYNEQFF. The CDR3 coding sequence is TGTGCCAGCCAGTTGACGGTCAGCTCCTACAATGAGCAGTTCTTC. Looking up the rest from reference TRBV2 and TRBJ2-1 gives the full variable domain: EPEVTQTPSHQVTQMGQEVILRCVPISNHLYFYWYRQILGQKVEFLVSFYNNEISEKSEIFDDQFSVERPDGSNFTLKIRSTKLEDSAMYFCASQLTVSSYNEQFFGPGTRLTVL.

This clonotype came up many times. The rearrangement joins TRBV2 to TRBJ1-1; weak D call: TRBD1 (5 bases). CDR1 SNHLY and CDR2 FYNNEI come from the germline V gene. The CDR3 consists of 13 residues. V was trimmed by 0 bases and J by 6 bases, leaving 8 bases between them. CDR3 nucleotides: TGTGCCAGCAGTGAAGCGCGGGGGTCTGAAGCTTTCTTT. It is translated as CASSEARGSEAFF.

Many counts were recorded for this clonotype. This chain links TRBV12-3 or TRBV12-4 with TRBJ1-3, with D maybe TRBD1 (5 bases). CDR3 length: 16 amino acids. The germline V and J ends were trimmed by 10 bases and 0 bases, with 19 bases remaining between them. This chain's CDR3 is CATQREGRDSGNTIYF. DNA for the CDR3: TGTGCCACCCAGAGAGAGGGACGGGACTCTGGAAACACCATATATTTT.

The V gene is TRBV14, the J gene TRBJ2-3, with 8 bases aligning to TRBD1. The ends lost 3 bases at V and 2 bases at J; junction bases unmatched: 4. Germline V gene lookup returns CDR1 SGHDN and CDR2 FVKESK. The CDR3 is 15 residues long. The CDR3 nucleotides are TGTGCCAGCAGCCAGTTGGACAGGGACACAGATACGCAGTATTTT. It codes for CASSQLDRDTDTQYF.

This chain uses TRBV6-2 or TRBV6-3 with TRBJ2-3, with D possibly matching TRBD2 (5 bases). V shed 5 bases and J shed 8 bases, with 8 bases lying between them. This CDR3 is 11 amino acids long. Germline CDR1 MNHEY, CDR2 SVGEGT. This chain's CDR3 is CASSRRITQYF. The CDR3 nucleotides are TGTGCCAGCAGTCGGAGGATTACGCAGTATTTT.

In its sample, this clonotype was seen a few times. An end of the junction does not agree with germline; a read error may underlie this. The chain is built from TRBV28 and TRBJ2-7; 14 nucleotides match TRBD2. Germline V gene lookup returns CDR1 MDHEN and CDR2 SYDVKM. CDR3 length: 19 amino acids. The CDR3: CASSFPGLAGEGGSYEQHF. For the CDR3, the DNA is TGTGCCAGCAGTTTCCCGGGACTAGCGGGAGAAGGAGGGTCCTACGAGCAGCACTTC.

The CDR3, as DNA: TGTGCCAGTAGTGCCGGGACAACCAACCCTTACGAGCAGTACTTC. Protein product: CASSAGTTNPYEQYF. The genes are TRBV19 and TRBJ2-7; a possible D gene is TRBD1 (6 bases). V shed 5 bases and J shed 4 bases, with 18 bases lying between them. This CDR3 has 15 residues. The germline CDR1 and CDR2 sequences are LNHDA and SQIVND (reference sequence).